This TCR beta chain was obtained from a study of early T cells in non-severe SARS-CoV-2 infection. Individual cDNA molecules received unique molecular identifiers. TCRdb re-called the 5' RACE reads through MiXCR, storing one row per CDR3 protein. Found here are tens of thousands of distinct CDR3 sequences, 11% of them singletons; the top ten hold about 2.7%. This CDR3 region has 14 residues. Trimming removed 2 bases at V and 1 base at J, with 5 bases between. Germline lookup yields CDR1 SGHDN and CDR2 FVKESK. This TCR derives from an adult who was a healthcare worker with PCR-confirmed SARS-CoV-2 infection or an uninfected control (not recorded which). The sequenced sample was whole blood, obtained at baseline. This chain links TRBV14 with TRBJ2-2; D gene ambiguous. CDR3 nucleotides: TGTGCCAGCAGCCAACGAGAGAACACCGGGGAGCTGTTTTTT. It yields the protein CASSQRENTGELFF. The full variable domain, in which reference TRBV14 and TRBJ2-2 provide the parts outside the CDR3, is EAGVTQFPSHSVIEKGQTVTLRCDPISGHDNLYWYRRVMGKEIKFLLHFVKESKQDESGMPNNRFLAERTGGTYSTLKVQPAELEDSGVYFCASSQRENTGELFFGEGSRLTVL.